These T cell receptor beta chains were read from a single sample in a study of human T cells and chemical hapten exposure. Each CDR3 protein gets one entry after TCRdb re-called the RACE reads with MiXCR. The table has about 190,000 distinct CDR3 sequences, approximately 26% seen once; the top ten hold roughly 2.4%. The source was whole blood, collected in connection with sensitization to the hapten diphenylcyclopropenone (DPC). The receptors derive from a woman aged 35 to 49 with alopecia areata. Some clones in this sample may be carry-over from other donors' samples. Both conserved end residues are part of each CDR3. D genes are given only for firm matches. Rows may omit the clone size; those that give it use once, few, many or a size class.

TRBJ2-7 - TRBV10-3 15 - CAISEEPSGTYEQYF TGTGCCATCAGTGAGGAACCTTCGGGGACCTACGAGCAGTACTTC
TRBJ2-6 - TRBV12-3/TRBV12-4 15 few CASSSRQIGANVLTF TGTGCCAGCAGTTCTAGACAGATTGGGGCCAACGTCCTGACTTTC
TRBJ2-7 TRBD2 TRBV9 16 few CASSVDPSGSTYEQYF TGTGCCAGCAGCGTAGATCCCAGCGGGAGTACCTACGAGCAGTACTTC
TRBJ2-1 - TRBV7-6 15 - CASSLGSPGGNEQFF TGTGCCAGCAGCCTAGGGTCACCGGGTGGCAATGAGCAGTTCTTC
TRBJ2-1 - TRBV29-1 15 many CSAPTRERTYNEQFF TGCAGCGCCCCAACCCGGGAGCGCACCTACAATGAGCAGTTCTTC
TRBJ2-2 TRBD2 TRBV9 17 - CASSVTAGGRSTGELFF TGTGCCAGCAGCGTGACGGCGGGAGGTCGGAGCACCGGGGAGCTGTTTTTT
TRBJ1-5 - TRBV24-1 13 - CATSSVGNQPQHF TGTGCCACCAGTTCGGTCGGCAATCAGCCCCAGCATTTT
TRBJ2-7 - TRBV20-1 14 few CSARGGSDFYEQYF TGCAGTGCAAGAGGGGGTAGCGATTTCTACGAGCAGTACTTC
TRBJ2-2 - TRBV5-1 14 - CASRGTAYTGELFF TGCGCCTCTCGGGGGACAGCTTACACCGGGGAGCTGTTTTTT
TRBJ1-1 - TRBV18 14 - CASSPPWGSTEAFF TGTGCCAGCTCACCACCCTGGGGATCGACTGAAGCTTTCTTT
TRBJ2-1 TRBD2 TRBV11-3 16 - CASSGRASGTHNEQFF TGTGCCAGCAGCGGTCGGGCTAGCGGGACCCACAATGAGCAGTTCTTC
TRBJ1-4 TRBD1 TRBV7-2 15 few CASSPIGTGGEKLFF TGTGCCAGCAGCCCTATTGGGACAGGAGGCGAAAAACTGTTTTTT
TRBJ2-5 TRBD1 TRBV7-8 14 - CASSTDRAVTAQYF TGTGCCAGCAGCACGGACAGGGCCGTCACGGCCCAGTACTTC
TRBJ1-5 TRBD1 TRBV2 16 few CASSLTGAWGNQPQHF TGTGCCAGCAGCCTTACAGGGGCGTGGGGCAATCAGCCCCAGCATTTT
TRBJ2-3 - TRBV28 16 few CASSSRLARLTDTQYF TGTGCCAGCAGTTCCAGGCTAGCGAGACTCACAGATACGCAGTATTTT
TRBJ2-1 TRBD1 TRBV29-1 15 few CSVEGTGSSYNEQFF TGCAGCGTTGAAGGGACAGGGAGCTCCTACAATGAGCAGTTCTTC
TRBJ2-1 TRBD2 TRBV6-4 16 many CASSPLAGGGYNEQFF TGTGCCAGCAGCCCGCTAGCGGGAGGGGGATACAATGAGCAGTTCTTC
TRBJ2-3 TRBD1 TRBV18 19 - CASSPLKTGAISSTDTQYF TGTGCCAGCTCACCACTCAAGACAGGGGCGATATCTAGCACAGATACGCAGTATTTT
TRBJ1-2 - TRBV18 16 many CASSLLTGTSNYGYTF TGTGCCAGCTCACTACTAACCGGGACATCTAACTATGGCTACACCTTC